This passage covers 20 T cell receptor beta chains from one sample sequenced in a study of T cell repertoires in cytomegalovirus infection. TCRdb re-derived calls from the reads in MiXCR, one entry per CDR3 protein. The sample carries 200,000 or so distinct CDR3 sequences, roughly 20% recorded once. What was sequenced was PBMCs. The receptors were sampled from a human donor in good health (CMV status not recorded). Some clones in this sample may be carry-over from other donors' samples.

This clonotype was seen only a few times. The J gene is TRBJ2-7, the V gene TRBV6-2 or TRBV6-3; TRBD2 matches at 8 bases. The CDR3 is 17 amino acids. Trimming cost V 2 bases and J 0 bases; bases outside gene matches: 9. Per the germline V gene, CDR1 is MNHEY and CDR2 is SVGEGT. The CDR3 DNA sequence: TGTGCCAGCAGTTACGGGATTATAGCGGGGTCCTCCTACGAGCAGTACTTC. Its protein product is CASSYGIIAGSSYEQYF.

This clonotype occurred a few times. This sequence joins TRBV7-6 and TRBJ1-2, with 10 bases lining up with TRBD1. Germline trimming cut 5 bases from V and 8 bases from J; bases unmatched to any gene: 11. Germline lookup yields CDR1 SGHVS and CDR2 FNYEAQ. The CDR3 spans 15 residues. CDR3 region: CASSVSGTGAGGYTF. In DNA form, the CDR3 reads TGTGCCAGCAGCGTCTCCGGGACAGGGGCTGGAGGCTACACCTTC.

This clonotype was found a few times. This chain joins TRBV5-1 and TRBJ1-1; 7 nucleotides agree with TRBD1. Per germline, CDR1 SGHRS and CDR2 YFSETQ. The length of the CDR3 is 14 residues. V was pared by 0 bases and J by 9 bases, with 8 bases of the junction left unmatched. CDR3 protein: CASSLDRGPTKAFF. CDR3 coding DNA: TGCGCCAGCAGCTTGGACAGGGGCCCAACTAAAGCTTTCTTT.

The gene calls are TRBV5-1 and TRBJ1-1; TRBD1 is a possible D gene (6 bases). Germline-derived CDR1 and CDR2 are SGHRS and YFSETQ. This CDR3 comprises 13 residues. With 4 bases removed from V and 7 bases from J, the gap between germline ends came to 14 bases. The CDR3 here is CASSEQQGIEAFF. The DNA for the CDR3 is TGCGCCAGCAGCGAGCAACAGGGTATTGAAGCTTTCTTT. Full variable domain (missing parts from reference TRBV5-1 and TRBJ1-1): KAGVTQTPRYLIKTRGQQVTLSCSPISGHRSVSWYQQTPGQGLQFLFEYFSETQRNKGNFPGRFSGRQFSNSRSEMNVSTLELGDSALYLCASSEQQGIEAFFGQGTRLTVV.

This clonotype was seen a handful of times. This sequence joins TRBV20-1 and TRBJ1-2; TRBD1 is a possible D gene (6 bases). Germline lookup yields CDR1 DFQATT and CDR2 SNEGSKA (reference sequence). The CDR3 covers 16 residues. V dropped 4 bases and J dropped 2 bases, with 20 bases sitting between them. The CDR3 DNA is TGCAGTGCTAATGGGGACATACCCGTAAAGAACTATGGCTACACCTTC. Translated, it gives CSANGDIPVKNYGYTF.

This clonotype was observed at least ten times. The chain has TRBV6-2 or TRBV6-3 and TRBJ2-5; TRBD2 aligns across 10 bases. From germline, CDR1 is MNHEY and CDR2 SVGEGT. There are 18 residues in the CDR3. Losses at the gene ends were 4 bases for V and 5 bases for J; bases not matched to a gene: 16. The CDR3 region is CASSWNPKREGGLETQYF. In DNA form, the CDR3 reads TGTGCCAGCAGTTGGAATCCGAAGCGGGAGGGAGGTTTGGAGACCCAGTACTTC.

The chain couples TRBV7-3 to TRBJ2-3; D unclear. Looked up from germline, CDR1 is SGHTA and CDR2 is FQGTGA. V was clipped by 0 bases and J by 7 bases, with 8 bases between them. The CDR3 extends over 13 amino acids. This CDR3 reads CASSLTPQYTQYF. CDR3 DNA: TGTGCCAGCAGCTTAACGCCACAGTATACGCAGTATTTT.

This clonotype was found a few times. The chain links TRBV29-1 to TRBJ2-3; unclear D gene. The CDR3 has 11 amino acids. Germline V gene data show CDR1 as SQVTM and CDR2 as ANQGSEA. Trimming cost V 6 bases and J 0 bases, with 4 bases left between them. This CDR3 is CSVKSTDTQYF. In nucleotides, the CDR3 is TGCAGCGTCAAAAGCACAGATACGCAGTATTTT.

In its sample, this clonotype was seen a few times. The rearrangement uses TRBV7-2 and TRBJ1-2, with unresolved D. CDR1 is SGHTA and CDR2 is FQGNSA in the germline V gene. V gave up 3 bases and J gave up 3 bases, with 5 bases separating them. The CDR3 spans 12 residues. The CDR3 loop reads CASSFGDYGYTF. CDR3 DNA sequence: TGTGCCAGCAGCTTCGGAGACTATGGCTACACCTTC.

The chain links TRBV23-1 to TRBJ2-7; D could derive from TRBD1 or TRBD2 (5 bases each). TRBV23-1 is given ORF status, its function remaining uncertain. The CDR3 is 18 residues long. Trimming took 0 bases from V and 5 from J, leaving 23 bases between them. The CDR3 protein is CASSQSAFEGRRVDEQYF. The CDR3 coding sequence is TGCGCCAGCAGTCAATCCGCTTTCGAGGGGCGTAGAGTCGACGAGCAGTACTTC.

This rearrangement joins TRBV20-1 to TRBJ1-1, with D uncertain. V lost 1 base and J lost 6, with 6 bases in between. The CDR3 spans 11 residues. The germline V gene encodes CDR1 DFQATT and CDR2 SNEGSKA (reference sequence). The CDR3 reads CSARGPAEAFF. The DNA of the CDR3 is TGCAGTGCTAGAGGACCCGCTGAAGCTTTCTTT.

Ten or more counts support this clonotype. The CDR3: CASSRGQTHTQYF. In nucleotides, the CDR3 is TGTGCCAGCAGCCGAGGGCAGACGCATACGCAGTATTTT. The V gene is TRBV7-3, the J gene TRBJ2-3; weak D call: TRBD2 (5 bases). The germline CDR1 and CDR2 sequences are SGHTA and FQGTGA. Trimming removed 5 bases from V and 7 bases from J, with 13 bases in between. This CDR3 is built from 13 residues.

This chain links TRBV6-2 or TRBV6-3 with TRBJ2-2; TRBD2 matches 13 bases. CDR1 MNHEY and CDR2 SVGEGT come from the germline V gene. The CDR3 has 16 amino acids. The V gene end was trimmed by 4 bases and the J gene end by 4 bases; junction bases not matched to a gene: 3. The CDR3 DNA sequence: TGTGCCAGCAGTTTGAGGACTAGCGGGAGCACCGGGGAGCTGTTTTTT. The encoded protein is CASSLRTSGSTGELFF.

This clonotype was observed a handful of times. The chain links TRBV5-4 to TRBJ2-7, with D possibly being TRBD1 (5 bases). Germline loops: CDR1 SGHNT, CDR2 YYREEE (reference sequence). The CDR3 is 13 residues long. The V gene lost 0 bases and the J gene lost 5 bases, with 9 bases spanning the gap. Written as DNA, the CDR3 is TGTGCCAGCAGCTTGGCAGGGCTCCACGAGCAGTACTTC. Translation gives CASSLAGLHEQYF.

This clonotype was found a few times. Here the CDR3 reads CASRRTSGSSYEQYF. DNA of the CDR3: TGTGCCAGCAGAAGGACTAGCGGCAGCTCCTACGAGCAGTACTTC. The V call is TRBV7-2, the J call TRBJ2-7, with 10 positions matching TRBD2. Germline CDR1 is SGHTA and CDR2 is FQGNSA. Germline trimming cut 6 bases from V and 0 bases from J; bases unmatched to any gene: 5. CDR3 length equals 15 residues.

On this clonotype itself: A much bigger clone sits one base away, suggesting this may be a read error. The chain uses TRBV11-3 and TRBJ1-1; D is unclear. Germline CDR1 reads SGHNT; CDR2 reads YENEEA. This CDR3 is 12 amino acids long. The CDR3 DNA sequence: TGTGCCAGCAGCTTAGCAAGGGCGCAAGCTTCCTTT. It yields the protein CASSLARAQASF.

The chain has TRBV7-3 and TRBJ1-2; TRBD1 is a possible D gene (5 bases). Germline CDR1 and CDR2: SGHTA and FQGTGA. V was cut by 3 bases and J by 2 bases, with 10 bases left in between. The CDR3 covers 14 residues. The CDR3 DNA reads TGTGCCAGCAGCTTCCTTCAGGGAAACTATGGCTACACCTTC. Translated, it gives CASSFLQGNYGYTF. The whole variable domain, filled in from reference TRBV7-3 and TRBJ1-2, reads GAGVSQTPSNKVTEKGKYVELRCDPISGHTALYWYRQSLGQGPEFLIYFQGTGAADDSGLPNDRFFAVRPEGSVSTLKIQRTERGDSAVYLCASSFLQGNYGYTFGSGTRLTVV.

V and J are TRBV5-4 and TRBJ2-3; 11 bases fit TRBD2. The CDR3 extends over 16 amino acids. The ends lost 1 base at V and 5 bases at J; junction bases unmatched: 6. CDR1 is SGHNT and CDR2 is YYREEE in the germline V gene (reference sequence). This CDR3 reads CASSLILAGGRDTQYF. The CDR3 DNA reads TGTGCCAGCAGCTTGATCCTAGCGGGGGGACGAGATACGCAGTATTTT.

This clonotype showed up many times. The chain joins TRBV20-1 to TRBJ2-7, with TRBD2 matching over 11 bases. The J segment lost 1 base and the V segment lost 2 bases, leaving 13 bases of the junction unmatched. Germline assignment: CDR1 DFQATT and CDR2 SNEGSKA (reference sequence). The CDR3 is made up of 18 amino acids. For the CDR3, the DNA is TGCAGTGCTAGAAGCCAAGAAAATCTAGCGGGAGGTTCCTACGAGCAGTACTTC. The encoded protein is CSARSQENLAGGSYEQYF.

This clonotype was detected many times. The CDR3 bases are TGTGCCAGCAGCTTAGTGGGTGGGACTAGCGGGAGAGGAACCTACGAGCAGTACTTC. Translation gives CASSLVGGTSGRGTYEQYF. The chain recombines TRBV7-2 with TRBJ2-7; 14 bases align to TRBD2. Losses at the gene ends were 1 base for V and 2 bases for J; bases not matched to a gene: 10. Germline V lookup: CDR1 SGHTA, CDR2 FQGNSA. The CDR3 consists of 19 residues.